This T cell receptor (beta chain) was retrieved from a study of blood T cell repertoires in COVID-19. Study context: The United States, Italy and Spain were the sources of the acute and convalescent COVID-19 samples. In each case, the material was cDNA or gDNA derived from T cells, B-cell-depleted T cells, or PBMCs.

This CDR3 is 13 amino acids long. The ends were cut back, 7 bases at V and 2 bases at J, with 10 bases in the middle. This clone appeared a single time. The authors' processing: Nucleated cell counts were estimated from reference gene primer amplification. Produced via immunoSEQ multiplex PCR; TCRdb's table is partial and in-frame only. For V, J and clone size, that table is used; D and trimming come from the DNA. The sample yields around 170,000 clones, about 80% seen once. Sequenced input: peripheral blood. The chain joins TRBV12-3 or TRBV12-4 to TRBJ2-3, with no clear D. The receptor's source is a man between 70 and 80 years old who had recovered from COVID-19. CDR3 coding DNA: TGTGCCAGCACCCAATTCATCACAGATACGCAGTATTTT. Amino acid sequence: CASTQFITDTQYF.